This TCR beta chain was sequenced for a study of chemoradiotherapy in HPV16-positive cancers. Study as a whole: A couple of HPV16-positive patients' cells yielded candidate HPV-specific clones and common motifs. Overall study findings and caveats: The functional HPV-specific definition rests on just a couple of HPV16-positive patients. Candidate HPV-specific clones and E7-related TCR motifs grew in tumor during treatment.

Method: immunoSEQ multiplex PCR; TCRdb's copy keeps in-frame clones and lacks some. Among tens of thousands of clones, 93% were seen once, and the ten largest hold about a sixth. A word on this clone: No antigen is known for it.

This CDR3 is built from 14 residues. CDR1 SQVTM and CDR2 ANQGSEA come from the germline V gene. The J segment lost 2 bases and the V segment lost 1 base, leaving 2 bases of the junction unmatched. The sample in question was blood, obtained from a patient who underwent chemoradiotherapy. The TCR originated in a human donor with HPV-associated anogenital cancer. The chain carries TRBV29-1 and TRBJ2-3, with 8 bases that match TRBD1. Here the CDR3 DNA reads TGCAGCGTTGAAGTCCAGGGGGCCACAGATACGCAGTATTTT. Encoded protein: CSVEVQGATDTQYF.